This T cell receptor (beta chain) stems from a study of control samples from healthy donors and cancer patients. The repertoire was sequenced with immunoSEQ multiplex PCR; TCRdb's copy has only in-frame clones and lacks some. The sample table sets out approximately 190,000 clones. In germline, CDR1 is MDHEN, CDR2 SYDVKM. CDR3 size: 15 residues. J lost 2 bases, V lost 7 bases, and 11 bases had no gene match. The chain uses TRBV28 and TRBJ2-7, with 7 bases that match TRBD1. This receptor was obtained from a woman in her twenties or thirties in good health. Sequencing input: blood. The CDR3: CASTLLPTGTYEQYF. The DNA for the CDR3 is TGTGCCAGCACCCTCCTCCCGACAGGGACCTACGAGCAGTACTTC.